Below, 21 T cell receptor beta chains from the same sample are listed, as sequenced in a study of T cell responses to AZD1222 COVID-19 vaccine. Clones were read by immunoSEQ multiplex PCR, and TCRdb kept only the in-frame ones, dropping some. In the table there are under 150,000 clones, approximately 78% of which are singletons. The source material was peripheral blood, sampled on day 0 of MenACWY control vaccination. These receptors were taken from an adult in good health.

This chain joins TRBV5-1 and TRBJ2-3; D assignment may be TRBD1 or TRBD2 (5 bases each). With 2 bases removed from V and 3 bases from J, the gap between germline ends came to 22 bases. The CDR3 runs to 18 residues. Germline V lookup: CDR1 SGHRS, CDR2 YFSETQ. CDR3 loop: CASSLAGTRDWRTDTQYF. CDR3 DNA sequence: TGCGCCAGCAGCTTAGCCGGGACGAGGGATTGGAGGACAGATACGCAGTATTTT.

This clone was observed a single time. The CDR3 here is CASSEGGRPQHF. CDR3 coding DNA: TGTGCCAGCAGCGAGGGGGGACGTCCCCAGCATTTT. The rearrangement uses TRBV7-8 and TRBJ1-5; D may be TRBD1 (6 bases). The CDR3 length is 12 residues. V was clipped by 5 bases and J by 10 bases, with 12 bases between them. CDR1 and CDR2 from the germline V gene are SGHVS and FQNEAQ.

The chain joins TRBV5-1 to TRBJ1-5; D not certain. Trimming took off 5 bases at V and 7 bases at J, with 19 bases between the two ends. CDR3 length: 15 amino acids. Germline lookup yields CDR1 SGHRS and CDR2 YFSETQ. CDR3 DNA sequence: TGCGCCAGCAGTCCTGGTGATAGGGAGAGGCAGCCCCAGCATTTT. Translating gives CASSPGDRERQPQHF. Supplemented by reference TRBV5-1 and TRBJ1-5, the full variable domain reads KAGVTQTPRYLIKTRGQQVTLSCSPISGHRSVSWYQQTPGQGLQFLFEYFSETQRNKGNFPGRFSGRQFSNSRSEMNVSTLELGDSALYLCASSPGDRERQPQHFGDGTRLSIL.

The rearrangement joins TRBV20-1 to TRBJ2-3, with D unresolved. Per germline, CDR1 DFQATT and CDR2 SNEGSKA (reference sequence). Between the trimmed V and J ends, which lost 3 bases and 2 bases, there was a span of 9 bases. The CDR3 extends over 13 amino acids. CDR3 residues: CSASVRNTDTQYF. The CDR3 DNA is TGCAGTGCTAGTGTCAGGAACACAGATACGCAGTATTTT.

The chain joins TRBV5-1 to TRBJ2-3; a weak D match, TRBD2 (6 bases). This CDR3 spans 16 amino acids. The V gene lost 3 bases and the J gene lost 1 base, with 15 bases spanning the gap. In germline, CDR1 is SGHRS, CDR2 YFSETQ. The CDR3 bases are TGCGCCAGCAGCTCCGGTGGAGGGGCTGGCACAGATACGCAGTATTTT. Translating gives CASSSGGGAGTDTQYF.

The chain is built from TRBV12-3 or TRBV12-4 and TRBJ1-4, with D possibly being TRBD1 (5 bases). Trimming took off 2 bases at V and 11 bases at J, with 12 bases between the two ends. CDR3 length: 13 amino acids. The CDR3 nucleotides read TGTGCCAGCAGTTTACCCGGGGGGGTCAAACTGTTTTTT. Its protein product is CASSLPGGVKLFF.

This chain uses TRBV28 with TRBJ1-6, with D unresolved. Germline values: CDR1 MDHEN, CDR2 SYDVKM. The CDR3 contains 14 residues. V was pared by 2 bases and J by 7 bases, with 9 bases between. Here the CDR3 reads CASSLIRRNSPLHF. The CDR3, as DNA: TGTGCCAGCAGTTTAATACGCCGAAATTCACCCCTCCACTTT.

The rearrangement links TRBV2 to TRBJ1-2; maybe TRBD1 (5 bases). The germline V gene encodes CDR1 SNHLY and CDR2 FYNNEI. V was cut by 8 bases and J by 4 bases, with 17 bases left in between. This CDR3 is built from 14 residues. CDR3 residues: CASEGQGLGYGYTF. The CDR3 DNA follows: TGTGCCAGCGAGGGGCAGGGCCTAGGCTATGGCTACACCTTC.

The chain couples TRBV6-6 to TRBJ1-2; the D is unclear. Germline CDR1 is MNHNY and CDR2 is SVGAGI (reference sequence). The CDR3 extends over 13 amino acids. V lost 6 bases and J lost 4, with 12 bases in between. The CDR3, as DNA: TGTGCCAGCAGCCTAGATTCTACCTATGGCTACACCTTC. This gives the protein CASSLDSTYGYTF.

The chain is built from TRBV6-5 and TRBJ1-6; TRBD1 agrees at 8 bases. Germline CDR1 is MNHEY and CDR2 is SVGAGI. The length of the CDR3 is 14 residues. Losses at the gene ends were 8 bases for V and 9 bases for J; bases not matched to a gene: 9. CDR3 sequence reads: CASLERTGSSPLHF. CDR3 sequence (DNA): TGTGCCAGCCTGGAACGGACAGGGAGTTCACCCCTCCACTTT.

This chain joins TRBV5-1 and TRBJ2-5, with D tentatively TRBD1 or TRBD2 (5 bases each). CDR1 and CDR2 (germline): SGHRS, YFSETQ. The V end lost 4 bases, the J end lost 5 bases, and 15 bases lay between the germline ends. CDR3 length equals 14 residues. CDR3 residues: CASSPRGSGETQYF. The CDR3 DNA sequence: TGCGCCAGCAGCCCGCGAGGGTCAGGGGAGACCCAGTACTTC.

The sample holds one count of this clone. CDR3: CASSHRTGHSGNTIYF. CDR3 coding DNA: TGTGCCAGCTCACATCGGACAGGCCACTCTGGAAACACCATATATTTT. The chain recombines TRBV18 with TRBJ1-3, with 7 bases lining up with TRBD1. Germline V lookup: CDR1 KGHSH, CDR2 LQKENI. V was pared by 4 bases and J by 0 bases, with 6 bases of the junction left unmatched. The CDR3 spans 16 residues.

The chain carries TRBV19 and TRBJ1-5; 9 positions agree with TRBD1. Germline trimming cut 6 bases from V and 6 bases from J; bases unmatched to any gene: 9. Germline lookup yields CDR1 LNHDA and CDR2 SQIVND (reference sequence). This CDR3 comprises 15 residues. In DNA form, the CDR3 reads TGTGCCAGTAGAAGCGGGACAGGGTCGTCTCAGCCCCAGCATTTT. Protein product: CASRSGTGSSQPQHF.

Turning to this clone: Other nucleotide sequences in the sample specify the same CDR3. This rearrangement joins TRBV6-5 to TRBJ1-5, with D unresolved. Germline V gives CDR1 MNHEY, CDR2 SVGAGI. The ends were cut back, 3 bases at V and 6 bases at J, with 9 bases in the middle. The CDR3 consists of 13 residues. The CDR3 DNA follows: TGTGCCAGCAGTTATTCGCGGGGTCAGCCCCAGCATTTT. Protein product: CASSYSRGQPQHF.

The chain links TRBV7-2 to TRBJ1-6; a weak D match, TRBD1 (5 bases). V was pared by 4 bases and J by 10 bases, with 11 bases between. The CDR3 covers 13 residues. Germline loops: CDR1 SGHTA, CDR2 FQGNSA. The CDR3 protein is CASSSQGYSPLHF. Written as DNA, the CDR3 is TGTGCCAGCAGCTCTCAGGGTTACTCACCCCTCCACTTT.

This sequence joins TRBV5-1 and TRBJ2-7; either TRBD1 or TRBD2 may fit D (5 bases each). This CDR3 spans 18 amino acids. CDR1 is SGHRS and CDR2 is YFSETQ in the germline V gene. V lost 4 bases, J lost 0 bases, and 23 bases lay in between. Here the CDR3 DNA reads TGCGCCAGCAGCGCGGTTGGCCTCGGGGCCTCTCTCTCCTACGAGCAGTACGTC. Translating gives CASSAVGLGASLSYEQYV.

The chain joins TRBV9 to TRBJ1-6, with D unclear. Germline-derived CDR1 and CDR2 are SGDLS and YYNGEE. CDR3 length equals 14 residues. V dropped 0 bases and J dropped 7 bases, with 8 bases sitting between them. The CDR3 DNA sequence: TGTGCCAGCAGCGTAGAGCTTGGGAATTCACCCCTCCACTTT. As protein: CASSVELGNSPLHF.

The chain carries TRBV28 and TRBJ1-5; 8 bases line up with TRBD1. Losses at the gene ends were 7 bases for V and 6 bases for J; bases not matched to a gene: 8. Germline CDR1 reads MDHEN; CDR2 reads SYDVKM. This CDR3 is built from 14 residues. The CDR3 DNA follows: TGTGCCAGCACCCCAGGACAGGGCCGTCAGCCCCAGCATTTT. Translation gives CASTPGQGRQPQHF.

V gene TRBV12-3 or TRBV12-4 combines with J gene TRBJ1-1; the D gene is possibly TRBD1 (5 bases). The CDR3 has 13 residues. V was clipped by 3 bases and J by 4 bases, with 9 bases between them. CDR3 nucleotides: TGTGCCAGCAGTTTGGGGCCGAGCACTGAAGCTTTCTTT. It is translated as CASSLGPSTEAFF.

In its sample, this clone ranks as medium-sized. The gene calls are TRBV5-1 and TRBJ1-3; the D is unclear. This CDR3 is built from 13 residues. V gave up 0 bases and J gave up 0 bases, with 1 base separating them. Germline V gene lookup returns CDR1 SGHRS and CDR2 YFSETQ. The CDR3 sequence: CASSLGSGNTIYF. CDR3 DNA sequence: TGCGCCAGCAGCTTGGGCTCTGGAAACACCATATATTTT. Full variable domain (outside the CDR3, taken from reference TRBV5-1 and TRBJ1-3): KAGVTQTPRYLIKTRGQQVTLSCSPISGHRSVSWYQQTPGQGLQFLFEYFSETQRNKGNFPGRFSGRQFSNSRSEMNVSTLELGDSALYLCASSLGSGNTIYFGEGSWLTVV.

The chain is built from TRBV10-3 and TRBJ2-1, with D hard to call. The ends were cut back, 2 bases at V and 8 bases at J, with 7 bases in the middle. The V gene's germline CDR1 is ENHRY and CDR2 SYGVKD. The CDR3 is 12 residues long. The CDR3 DNA is TGTGCCATCAGTGAGCCCACTGATGAGCAGTTCTTC. It specifies CAISEPTDEQFF.